The TCR beta chain described here comes from a study of blood T cells in healthy people across ages. The second PCR ran about 6 to 12 cycles with a sample-barcoded 5' primer and J-beta primers. A template-switch adaptor that had 12 random nucleotides put a tag on each cDNA molecule. TCRdb analysed the 5' RACE reads with MiXCR anew, one entry per CDR3 protein. There are over 600,000 distinct CDR3 sequences in the sample; roughly 21% occur only once, and roughly 3.7% lies in the top ten. General observations from the study: Estimated diversity that came from one million T cells was considered an underestimate.

Germline CDR1 reads DFQATT; CDR2 reads SNEGSKA (reference sequence). This CDR3 region has 11 residues. The germline V and J ends were trimmed by 0 bases and 7 bases, with 4 bases remaining between them. This clonotype was observed a few times. Antigen: not known. At least 5 micrograms of total RNA were extracted per sample. The V call is TRBV20-1, the J call TRBJ2-1; D unresolved. Input material: blood. This receptor was identified in a man in his 70s in good health. CDR3 bases: TGCAGTGCTAGAGATTGGAATGAGCAGTTCTTC. This gives the protein CSARDWNEQFF.